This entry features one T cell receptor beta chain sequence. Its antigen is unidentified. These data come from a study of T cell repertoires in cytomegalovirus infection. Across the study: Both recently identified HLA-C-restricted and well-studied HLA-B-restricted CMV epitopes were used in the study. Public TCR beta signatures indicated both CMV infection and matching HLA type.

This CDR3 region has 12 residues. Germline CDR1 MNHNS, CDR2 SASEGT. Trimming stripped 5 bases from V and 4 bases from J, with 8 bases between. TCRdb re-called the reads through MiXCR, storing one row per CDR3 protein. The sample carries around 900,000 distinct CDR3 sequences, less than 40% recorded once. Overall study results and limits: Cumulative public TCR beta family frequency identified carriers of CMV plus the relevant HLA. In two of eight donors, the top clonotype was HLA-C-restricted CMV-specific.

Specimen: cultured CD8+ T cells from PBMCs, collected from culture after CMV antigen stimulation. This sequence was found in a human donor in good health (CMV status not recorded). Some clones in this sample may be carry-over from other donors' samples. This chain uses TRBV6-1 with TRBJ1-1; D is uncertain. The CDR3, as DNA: TGTGCCAGCAGTCCCGAGATCACTGAAGCTTTCTTT. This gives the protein CASSPEITEAFF.